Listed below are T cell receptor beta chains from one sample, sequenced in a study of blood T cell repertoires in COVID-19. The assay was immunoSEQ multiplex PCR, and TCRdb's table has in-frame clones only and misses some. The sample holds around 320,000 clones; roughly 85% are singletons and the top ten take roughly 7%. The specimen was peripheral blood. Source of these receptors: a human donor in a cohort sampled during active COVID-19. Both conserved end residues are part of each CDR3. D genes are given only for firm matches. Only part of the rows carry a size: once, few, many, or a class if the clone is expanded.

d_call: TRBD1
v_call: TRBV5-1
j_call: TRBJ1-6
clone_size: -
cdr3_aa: CASSPGDRDDSPLHF
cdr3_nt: TGCGCCAGCAGCCCGGGGGACAGGGATGATTCACCCCTCCACTTT

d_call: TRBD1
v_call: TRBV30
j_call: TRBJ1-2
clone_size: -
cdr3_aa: CAWRRDRGYGYTF
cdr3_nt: TGTGCCTGGAGACGGGACAGGGGCTATGGCTACACCTTC

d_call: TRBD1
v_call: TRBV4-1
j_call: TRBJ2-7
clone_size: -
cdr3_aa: CASSRTSLDREDFYEQYF
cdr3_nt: TGCGCCAGCAGCCGGACCTCACTGGACAGGGAAGATTTCTACGAGCAGTACTTC

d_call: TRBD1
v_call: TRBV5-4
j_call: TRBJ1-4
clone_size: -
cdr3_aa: CASSPSGQGLEKLFF
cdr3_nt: TGTGCCAGCAGCCCCTCGGGACAGGGGCTGGAAAAACTGTTTTTT

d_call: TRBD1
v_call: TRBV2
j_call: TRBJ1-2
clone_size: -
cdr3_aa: CASSETGGGYGYTF
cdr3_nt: TGTGCCAGCAGCGAAACAGGGGGCGGCTATGGCTACACCTTC

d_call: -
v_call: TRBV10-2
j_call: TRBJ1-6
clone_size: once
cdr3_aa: CASSVWATVGSPLHF
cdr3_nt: TGCGCCAGCAGTGTTTGGGCCACGGTCGGATCACCCCTCCACTTT

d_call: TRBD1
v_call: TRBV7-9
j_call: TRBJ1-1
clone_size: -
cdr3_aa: CASSLLQGDEAFF
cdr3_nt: TGTGCCAGCAGCTTACTTCAGGGGGATGAAGCTTTCTTT

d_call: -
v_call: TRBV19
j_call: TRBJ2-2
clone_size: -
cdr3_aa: CASSRQSGELFF
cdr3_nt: TGTGCCAGTAGTAGACAATCCGGGGAGCTGTTTTTT

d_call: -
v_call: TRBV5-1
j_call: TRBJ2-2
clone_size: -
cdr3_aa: CASSYRAGELFF
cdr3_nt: TGCGCCAGCAGCTATCGAGCCGGGGAGCTGTTTTTT

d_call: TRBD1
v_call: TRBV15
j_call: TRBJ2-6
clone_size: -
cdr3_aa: CATSRRRTGQFSLLGANVLTF
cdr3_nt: TGTGCCACCAGCAGACGAAGGACAGGGCAATTTTCTCTTCTTGGGGCCAACGTCCTGACTTTC

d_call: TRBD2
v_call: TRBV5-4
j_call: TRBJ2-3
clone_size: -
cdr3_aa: CASSAVGGGAVTDTQYF
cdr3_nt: TGTGCCAGCAGCGCTGTGGGCGGGGGGGCCGTAACAGATACGCAGTATTTT

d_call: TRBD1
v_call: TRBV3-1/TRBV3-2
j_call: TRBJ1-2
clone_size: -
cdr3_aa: CASSQNFGQGEGYTF
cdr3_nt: TGTGCCAGCAGCCAAAACTTCGGACAGGGAGAGGGCTACACCTTC

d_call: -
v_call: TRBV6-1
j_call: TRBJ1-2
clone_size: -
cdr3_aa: CASSEIGEFDGYTF
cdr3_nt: TGTGCCAGCAGTGAAATCGGGGAATTCGATGGCTACACCTTC

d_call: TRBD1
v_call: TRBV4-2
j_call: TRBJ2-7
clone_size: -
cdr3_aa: CASSQGTGGLDEQYF
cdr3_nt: TGTGCCAGCAGCCAAGGGACAGGGGGCTTGGACGAGCAGTACTTC

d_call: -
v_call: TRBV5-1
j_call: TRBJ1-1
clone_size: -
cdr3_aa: CASSFHSGGRDTEAFF
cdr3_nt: TGCGCCAGCAGCTTTCATTCCGGGGGGAGAGACACTGAAGCTTTCTTT

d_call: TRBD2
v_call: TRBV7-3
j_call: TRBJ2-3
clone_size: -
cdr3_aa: CASSLFGGGITSTDTQYF
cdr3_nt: TGTGCCAGCAGCTTATTTGGCGGGGGTATTACTAGCACAGATACGCAGTATTTT

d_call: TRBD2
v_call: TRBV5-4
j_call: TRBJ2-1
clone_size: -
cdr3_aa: CASSWVVAGVSEQFF
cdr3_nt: TGTGCCAGCAGCTGGGTGGTAGCGGGGGTGAGTGAGCAGTTCTTC

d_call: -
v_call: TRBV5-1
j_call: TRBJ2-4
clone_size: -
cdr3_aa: CASSSLSDISPLAKNIQYF
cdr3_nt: TGCGCCAGCAGCTCCTTATCCGACATCTCACCACTAGCCAAAAACATTCAGTACTTC

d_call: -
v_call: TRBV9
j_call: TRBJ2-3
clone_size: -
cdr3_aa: CASSVGLAGTDTQYF
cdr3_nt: TGTGCCAGCAGCGTAGGGTTAGCAGGCACAGATACGCAGTATTTT

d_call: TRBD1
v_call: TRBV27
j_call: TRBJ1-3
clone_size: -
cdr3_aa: CASSNRDRNATGNTIYF
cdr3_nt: TGTGCCAGCAGTAACCGGGACAGAAACGCCACTGGAAACACCATATATTTT

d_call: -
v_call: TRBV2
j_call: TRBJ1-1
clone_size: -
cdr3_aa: CASSEEHDTEAFF
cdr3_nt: TGTGCCAGCAGTGAAGAGCACGACACTGAAGCTTTCTTT

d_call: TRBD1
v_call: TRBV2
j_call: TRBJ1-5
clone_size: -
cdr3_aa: CASSLQGGVSQPQHF
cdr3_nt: TGTGCCAGCAGCCTTCAGGGGGGAGTTAGTCAGCCCCAGCATTTT

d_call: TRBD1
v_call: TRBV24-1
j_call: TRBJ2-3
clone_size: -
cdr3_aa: CATSDSRTGGTTDTQYF
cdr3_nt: TGTGCCACCAGTGATTCTAGGACAGGGGGCACCACAGATACGCAGTATTTT

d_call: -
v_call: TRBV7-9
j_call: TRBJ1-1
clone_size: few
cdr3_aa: CASSPSVGTNTEAFF
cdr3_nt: TGTGCCAGCAGCCCCTCCGTTGGGACTAACACTGAAGCTTTCTTT

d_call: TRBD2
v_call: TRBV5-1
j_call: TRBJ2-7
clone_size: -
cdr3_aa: CASTAGGREQYF
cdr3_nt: TGCGCCAGCACCGCGGGGGGACGCGAGCAGTACTTC

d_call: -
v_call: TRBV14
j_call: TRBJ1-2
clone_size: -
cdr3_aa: CASSQAGNYGYTF
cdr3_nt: TGTGCCAGCAGCCAAGCAGGGAACTATGGCTACACCTTC

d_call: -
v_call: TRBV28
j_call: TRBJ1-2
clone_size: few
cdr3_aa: CASSLARAYGYTF
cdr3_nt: TGTGCCAGCAGTTTGGCCAGGGCTTATGGCTACACCTTC

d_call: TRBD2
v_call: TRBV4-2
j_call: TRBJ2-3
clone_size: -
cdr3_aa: CASSQAAGTRTDTQYF
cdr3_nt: TGTGCCAGCAGCCAAGCAGCGGGGACCCGCACAGATACGCAGTATTTT

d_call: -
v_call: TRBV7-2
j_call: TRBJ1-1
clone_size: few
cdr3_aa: CASSLRGGRGRNTEAFF
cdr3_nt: TGTGCCAGCAGCTTAAGAGGAGGGAGAGGAAGGAACACTGAAGCTTTCTTT

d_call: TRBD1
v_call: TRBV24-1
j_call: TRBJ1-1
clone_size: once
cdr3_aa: CATSGDRGEEAFF
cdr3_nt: TGTGCCACCAGTGGTGACAGGGGGGAAGAAGCTTTCTTT